This T cell receptor (beta chain) appears in the sequencing data of a study of CD4 T cells in relation to SARS-CoV-2 and coronaviruses. Study overall: Negative control cultures got HIV-1 Nef peptides or no peptide. Crossreactive spike epitopes shared across donors were mapped to their HLA restriction.

Method: immunoSEQ multiplex PCR; TCRdb's copy keeps in-frame clones and lacks some. Of around 16,000 clones detected, around 82% appear once; the ten largest clones hold about a tenth. CD4+ T cells from unexposed donors were obtained before the COVID-19 pandemic (2011-2018). After around nine days of culture, CD4+ T cells were isolated. A note on this clone: Its antigen is not identified.

The sequencing input was CD4+ T cells from PBMCs, cultured in vitro. The TCR sequence derives from a human donor in good health.

The CDR3 spells CASTRDFSYEQYF. The CDR3 DNA sequence: TGTGCCAGTACCCGGGACTTCTCCTACGAGCAGTACTTC. V and J are TRBV19 and TRBJ2-7, with D perhaps matching TRBD2 (6 bases). With 7 bases removed from V and 0 bases from J, the gap between germline ends came to 10 bases. CDR1 is LNHDA, CDR2 SQIVND, per germline (reference sequence). This CDR3 is built from 13 residues.